The present entry profiles one T cell receptor (beta chain) with its context. The sample originates from a study of T cell repertoires in cytomegalovirus infection. TCRdb reanalysed the reads using MiXCR and keeps one entry per CDR3 protein. The sample records fewer than 300,000 distinct CDR3 sequences, roughly 23% being singletons. There are 14 residues in the CDR3. Trimming shortened V by 6 bases and J by 0 bases, and 11 bases separated the two germline ends. Sequencing was carried out using PBMCs. The TCR comes from a human donor in good health (CMV status not recorded). Some clones in this sample may be carry-over from other donors' samples. The chain recombines TRBV12-3 or TRBV12-4 with TRBJ1-2, with D tentatively TRBD1 (6 bases). CDR3 DNA sequence: TGTGCCAGCAGGAGACAGGAAGCTAACTATGGCTACACCTTC. Translating gives CASRRQEANYGYTF.